The T cell receptor beta chain under discussion was sequenced for a study of T cells in tumors after PD-1 blockade. About the research overall: Patients had no prior checkpoint blockade, systemic immunosuppressants, or anti-cancer therapy within 4 weeks.

V dropped 3 bases and J dropped 0 bases, with 10 bases sitting between them. The CDR3 is made up of 15 amino acids. Germline CDR1 is KGHDR and CDR2 is SFDVKD. The time point was: first of two post-therapy site-matched biopsies approximately two months apart. Genomic DNA template from tumor biopsies or peripheral blood, about 600 ng to 6,004 ng input. Sequenced by immunoSEQ multiplex PCR; TCRdb stores in-frame clones only, minus some. This sample has thousands of clones, with 60% to 80% found just once. The source of this sequence is a human donor with basal cell carcinoma. The material sequenced was tumor tissue, taken after anti-PD-1 treatment. The gene calls are TRBV24-1 and TRBJ2-5, with D possibly matching TRBD2 (5 bases). The CDR3 DNA follows: TGTGCCACCAGTGATGCGTTCGGGGACCAAGAGACCCAGTACTTC. It yields the protein CATSDAFGDQETQYF.